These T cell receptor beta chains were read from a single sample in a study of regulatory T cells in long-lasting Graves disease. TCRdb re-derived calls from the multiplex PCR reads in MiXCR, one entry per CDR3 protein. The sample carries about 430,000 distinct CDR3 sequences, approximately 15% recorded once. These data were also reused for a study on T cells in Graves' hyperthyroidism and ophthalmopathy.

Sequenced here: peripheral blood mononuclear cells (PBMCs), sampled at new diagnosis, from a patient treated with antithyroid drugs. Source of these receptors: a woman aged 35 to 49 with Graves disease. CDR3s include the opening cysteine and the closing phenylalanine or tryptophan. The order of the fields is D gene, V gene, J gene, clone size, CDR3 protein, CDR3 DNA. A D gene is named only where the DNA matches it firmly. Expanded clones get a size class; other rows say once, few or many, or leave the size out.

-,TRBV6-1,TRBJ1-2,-,CASTSPGTYGYTF,TGTGCCAGCACATCTCCGGGGACCTATGGCTACACCTTC
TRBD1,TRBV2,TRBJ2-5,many,CASRKQGDETQYF,TGTGCCAGCAGGAAACAGGGGGATGAGACCCAGTACTTC
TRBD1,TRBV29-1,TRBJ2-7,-,CSVASAGQGYEQYF,TGCAGCGTGGCCTCGGCGGGACAGGGATACGAGCAGTACTTC
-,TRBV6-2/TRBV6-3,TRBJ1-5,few,CASSGPPGAIKSYSNQPQHF,TGCGCCAGCAGTGGTCCCCCAGGGGCAATCAAGTCATATAGCAATCAGCCCCAGCATTTT
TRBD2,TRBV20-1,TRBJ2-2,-,CSARLADTGELFF,TGCAGCGCACGACTAGCGGACACCGGGGAGCTGTTTTTT
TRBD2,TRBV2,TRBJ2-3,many,CASSGQPGLGTDTQYF,TGTGCCAGCAGTGGCCAACCGGGACTAGGCACAGATACGCAGTATTTT
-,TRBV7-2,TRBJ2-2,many,CASSPWADTGELFF,TGTGCCAGCAGCCCCTGGGCGGACACCGGGGAGCTGTTTTTT
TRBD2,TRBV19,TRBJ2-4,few,CASSRGERRNIQYF,TGTGCCAGTAGTCGGGGGGAGCGGCGGAACATTCAGTACTTC
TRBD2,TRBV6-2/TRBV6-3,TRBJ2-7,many,CASSYSPLAGAYEQYF,TGTGCCAGCAGTTACTCGCCCCTAGCGGGAGCCTACGAGCAGTACTTC
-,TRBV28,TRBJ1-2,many,CASSFRGIYGYTF,TGTGCCAGCAGTTTTCGGGGGATCTATGGCTACACCTTC
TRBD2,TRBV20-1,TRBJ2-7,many,CSARPAGVGYEQYF,TGCAGTGCTAGACCAGCGGGAGTGGGCTACGAGCAGTACTTC
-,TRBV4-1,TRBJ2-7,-,CASSQGPREQYF,TGCGCCAGCAGCCAAGGGCCCCGCGAGCAGTACTTC
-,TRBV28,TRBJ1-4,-,CASIPIRENNEKLFF,TGTGCCAGCATCCCAATTCGGGAAAATAATGAAAAACTGTTTTTT
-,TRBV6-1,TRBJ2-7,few,CASSQGLRYEQYF,TGTGCCAGCAGTCAAGGGTTGCGGTACGAGCAGTACTTC
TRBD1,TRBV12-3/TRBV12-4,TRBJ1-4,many,CASSPYRGLDEKLFF,TGTGCCAGCAGTCCTTACAGGGGCCTTGATGAAAAACTGTTTTTT
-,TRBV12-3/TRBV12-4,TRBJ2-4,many,CASSLGSVAKNIQYF,TGTGCCAGCAGTTTAGGGTCCGTAGCCAAAAACATTCAGTACTTC
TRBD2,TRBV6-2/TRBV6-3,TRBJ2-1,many,CASSYGLAGSSEQFF,TGTGCCAGCAGTTACGGCCTAGCGGGAAGCAGTGAGCAGTTCTTC
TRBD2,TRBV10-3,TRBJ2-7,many,CASGSSYEQYF,TGTGCTAGCGGGAGCTCCTACGAGCAGTACTTC
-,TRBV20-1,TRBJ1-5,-,CSVTSSNQPQHF,TGCAGTGTTACTTCTAGCAATCAGCCCCAGCATTTT
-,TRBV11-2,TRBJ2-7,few,CASSKGGSEQYF,TGTGCCAGCAGCAAAGGGGGGAGCGAGCAGTACTTC
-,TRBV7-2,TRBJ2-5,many,CASSLMRGETQYF,TGTGCCAGCAGCCTGATGAGGGGAGAGACCCAGTACTTC
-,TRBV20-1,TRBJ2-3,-,CSARDRLAVGGGEDTQYF,TGCAGTGCTAGAGATCGGCTAGCGGTGGGGGGGGGCGAAGATACGCAGTATTTT
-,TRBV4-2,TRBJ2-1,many,CASSQDIRPYNEQFF,TGTGCCAGCAGCCAAGATATTAGACCGTACAATGAGCAGTTCTTC
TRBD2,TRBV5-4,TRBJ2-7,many,CASSYGTGGAYEQYF,TGTGCCAGCAGCTACGGGACGGGAGGCGCCTACGAGCAGTACTTC
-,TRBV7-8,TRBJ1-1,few,CASRPVGDSVINTEAFF,TGTGCCAGCAGACCTGTCGGAGACTCCGTGATAAACACTGAAGCTTTCTTT
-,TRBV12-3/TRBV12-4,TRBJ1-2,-,CASSLGESGRVYGYTF,TGTGCCAGCAGTCTAGGGGAATCGGGCCGGGTTTATGGCTACACCTTC
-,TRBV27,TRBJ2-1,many,CASRLKPSNRVRLDNEQFF,TGTGCCAGCAGGCTAAAACCTTCGAACAGGGTGAGGTTAGACAATGAGCAGTTCTTC
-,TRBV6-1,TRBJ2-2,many,CARSPGEPPNTGELFF,TGTGCCAGGTCGCCGGGGGAACCTCCGAACACCGGGGAGCTGTTTTTT
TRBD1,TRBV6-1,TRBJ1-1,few,CASTRGTVNTEAFF,TGTGCCAGCACCCGAGGGACAGTGAACACTGAAGCTTTCTTT
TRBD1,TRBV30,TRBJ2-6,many,CAWRVNHRDRWSNVLTF,TGTGCCTGGAGAGTAAACCACCGGGACAGGTGGTCCAACGTCCTGACTTTC
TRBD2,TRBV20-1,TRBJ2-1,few,CSARLSNSGMNEQFF,TGCAGTGCTAGATTGTCTAATAGCGGGATGAATGAGCAGTTCTTC
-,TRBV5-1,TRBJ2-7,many,CASSLTIRGIAEQYF,TGCGCCAGCAGCTTAACGATAAGGGGTATCGCCGAGCAGTACTTC
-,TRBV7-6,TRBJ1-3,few,CASSLAAPSSGNTIYF,TGTGCCAGCAGCTTAGCGGCCCCGAGCTCTGGAAACACCATATATTTT
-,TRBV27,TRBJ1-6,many,CASSSGGESAHF,TGTGCCAGCAGTTCCGGGGGGGAGTCGGCTCACTTT
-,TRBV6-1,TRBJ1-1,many,CASGPTPNTEAFF,TGTGCCAGCGGACCGACACCAAACACTGAAGCTTTCTTT
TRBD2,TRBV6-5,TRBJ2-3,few,CASSYYSAGATDTQYF,TGTGCCAGCAGTTACTATAGCGCGGGAGCGACAGATACGCAGTATTTT
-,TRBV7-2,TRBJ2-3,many,CASSLFYREESDTQYF,TGTGCCAGCAGCTTGTTTTACAGGGAGGAGTCGGATACGCAGTATTTT
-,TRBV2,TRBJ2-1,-,CASRPDGNNEQFF,TGTGCCAGCAGACCAGACGGGAACAATGAGCAGTTCTTC
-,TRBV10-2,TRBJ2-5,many,CASGSREETQYF,TGCGCCAGCGGAAGCCGAGAAGAGACCCAGTACTTC
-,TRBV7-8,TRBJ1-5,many,CASSLAREFGNQPQHF,TGTGCCAGCAGCTTAGCCCGGGAGTTCGGCAATCAGCCCCAGCATTTT
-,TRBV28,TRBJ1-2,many,CASSSQTGSNYGYTF,TGTGCCAGCAGTTCCCAAACAGGTTCTAACTATGGCTACACCTTC
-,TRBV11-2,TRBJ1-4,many,CASSPRGGLNEKLFF,TGTGCCAGCAGCCCCCGGGGAGGGCTCAATGAAAAACTGTTTTTT
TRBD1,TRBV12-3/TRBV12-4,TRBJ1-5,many,CASSLALGGRGQQPQHF,TGTGCCAGCAGTTTAGCGCTCGGGGGCAGGGGGCAACAGCCCCAGCATTTT
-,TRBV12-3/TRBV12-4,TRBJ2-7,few,CASTPQGERKNEQYF,TGTGCCAGCACCCCCCAAGGGGAGAGGAAAAACGAGCAGTACTTC
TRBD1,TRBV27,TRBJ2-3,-,CASKGQGTDTQYF,TGTGCCAGCAAAGGACAGGGGACAGATACGCAGTATTTT
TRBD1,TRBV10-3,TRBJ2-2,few,CAISEPAGQGTNTGELFF,TGTGCCATCAGTGAACCCGCGGGACAGGGGACCAACACCGGGGAGCTGTTTTTT
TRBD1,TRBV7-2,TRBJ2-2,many,CASSLETGGQNTGELFF,TGTGCCAGCAGCTTAGAGACAGGGGGTCAGAACACCGGGGAGCTGTTTTTT
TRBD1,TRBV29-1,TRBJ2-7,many,CSGSTGTGGYEQYF,TGCAGCGGATCAACCGGGACAGGGGGCTATGAGCAGTACTTC
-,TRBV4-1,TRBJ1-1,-,CASSQGLSWTEAFF,TGCGCCAGCAGCCAGGGACTTTCATGGACTGAAGCTTTCTTT
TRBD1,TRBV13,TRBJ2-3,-,CASSQLTGGPDTQYF,TGTGCCAGCAGCCAACTCACAGGGGGCCCAGATACGCAGTATTTT